The entry below gives a single TCR beta chain sequence along with its context. This clonotype was observed at least ten times. Its cognate antigen has yet to be identified. No base quality information exists; no much larger clone differs at one position. This sample is part of a study of T cells in Graves' hyperthyroidism and ophthalmopathy (dated by TCRdb to the late 2010s). Regarding the research as a whole: Peripheral blood was collected at initial diagnosis, before any treatment. After sampling, hyperthyroidism patients received methimazole starting at 30 mg daily, and ophthalmopathy patients received high-dose intravenous methylprednisolone. According to the paper, TCR Vbeta CDR3 sequencing was carried out on more than 120 peripheral blood samples, which came from fewer than 50 ophthalmopathy, under 80 hyperthyroidism and approximately 17 progressor patients. The roughly 100 discovery patients were randomly divided into training and test sets at a 7:3 ratio. The study also compared thyroid tissue and blood T-cell repertoires from about six Graves' hyperthyroidism patients. Prospective prediction of ophthalmopathy was tested in an independent validation cohort of 18 hyperthyroidism patients and some 17 patients who later progressed to ophthalmopathy. To identify TCR V-J signatures that set the groups apart, the researchers used a discovery cohort of more than 95 patients, made up of approximately 43 with Graves' ophthalmopathy and 57 with stable Graves' hyperthyroidism. Findings and caveats that apply to the study as a whole: Sample size was not statistically predetermined, and blinding of investigators to group allocation was not performed. In validation, progression to ophthalmopathy was predicted by the model with roughly 71% sensitivity and roughly 72% specificity, a median of roughly 6.4 months before onset. Blood samples also contained most of the expanded thyroid clonotypes (frequency above 0.001), which suggests that blood repertoires may reflect thyroid immune responses. A 13 V-J signature model separated ophthalmopathy from stable hyperthyroidism, with 87.88% sensitivity and about 81% specificity in cross-validation and 80%/75% in testing.

Moderately to severely active disease, a Clinical Activity Score of at least 3, a NOSPECS grade of at least 4, and a duration under 3 months were present in ophthalmopathy patients. Patients with uncontrolled infections, other autoimmune diseases, pregnancy or lactation were excluded. Clinical symptoms, serum thyroxine and TRAb, thyroid ultrasound, and orbital computed tomography formed the basis for the diagnoses. Ficoll-Paque density gradient centrifugation was used to isolate PBMCs from 9.5 to 10 ml of fresh peripheral blood. Total RNA was extracted using Trizol reagent, and RNA quality was assessed on an Agilent 2100 Bioanalyzer. V sheds 8 bases and J sheds 0 bases, leaving 8 bases between their ends. From the germline V gene, CDR1 is MNHEY and CDR2 is SVGAGI. Taken from cysteine to phenylalanine, the CDR3 has 12 residues. The kept DNA is CDR3 alone, 36 bases in frame from the first base. Amplification of TCR beta CDR3 regions was carried out from RNA transcripts. The TCR CDR3 was subjected to a first round of RT-PCR using the HTBI primer set and the Qiagen OneStep RT-PCR kit. Libraries were constructed in a second round of multiplex PCR, after which size selection and purification were performed. Sequencing of the libraries was done on an Illumina HiSeq2000 using paired-end 100 bp reads. The authors processed their data as follows. Raw data were processed with SOAPnuke, discarding reads with adapters, uncalled bases, mean Phred below 15, or no exact constant-primer or identifier match. High-quality paired reads were merged with COPE v1.2.5, and unique nucleotide sequences were defined as clonotypes. MiTCR v1.1 was used to align clonotypes to the IMGT TRBV, TRBD and TRBJ reference segments. The analysis was restricted to V-J combinations with a frequency above 0.0001, which together covered about 99% of the repertoires. The TCS score was defined as F50 (clonal expansion) divided by E x V (chaos), with BLOSUM62-based TCRdist calculated between CDR3 peptides within each V-J. Welch's t-statistics and random forest reduced roughly 530 V-J features to roughly 13, which were used in a naive Bayes classifier (R e1071). TCRdb reworked the public reads: Q25 trimming with fastp, MiXCR clone assembly, productive beta chains retained. One record per CDR3 amino acid sequence lists the most common genes and DNA. It is TCRdb's table, rather than the study itself, that gives the V and J calls and clone size. The sample table lists hundreds of thousands of distinct CDR3 sequences, approximately 25% of them with a count of one. Together, the top ten hold 10% to 12% of the sample.

This sequence was found in a woman aged 25-40 years with Graves' ophthalmopathy. The sequencing sample was made of blood. The rearranged segments are TRBV6-5 and TRBJ2-7; TRBD1 is perhaps the D gene, given 5 matching bases. CDR3 reads: CASGQGSYEQYF. The DNA reads TGTGCCAGCGGGCAGGGCTCCTACGAGCAGTACTTC.